This T cell receptor (beta chain) emerged from a study of control samples from healthy donors and cancer patients. Sequenced by immunoSEQ multiplex PCR; TCRdb stores in-frame clones only, minus some. The sample consists of fewer than 200,000 clones, approximately 94% of them appearing once. From germline, CDR1 is LGHDT and CDR2 YNNKEL (reference sequence). This CDR3 is built from 16 residues. Trimming left V 4 bases short and J 0 bases short, with 16 bases between. The sequence came from a man aged 55 to 70 with colorectal cancer. The rearrangement joins TRBV3-1 (or the pseudogene TRBV3-2) to TRBJ2-7, with D possibly called TRBD1 or TRBD2 (5 bases each). What was sequenced was PBMCs. The CDR3 nucleotides are TGTGCCAGCAGCCTCCAGCCGGGACGGGCCTCCTACGAGCAGTACTTC. Amino acid sequence: CASSLQPGRASYEQYF.